This T cell receptor beta chain was recovered during a study of blood T cell repertoires in COVID-19 (dated by TCRdb to 2018 to 2021). A note on the overall study: Collaborator samples came from the United States, Italy and Spain and covered acute and convalescent phases of COVID-19. The samples were drawn from two sources: the first 160 participants of the ongoing ImmuneRACE study, and 1,254 subjects contributed by 6 global collaborators. Where HLA class I and class II types were available, the types were taken from metadata supplied by the sample provider, not from assay-based typing. Subjects who had been exposed to COVID-19, were actively infected with it, or had recovered from it provided the deeply sampled blood TCRbeta repertoires that made up the dataset. The material from the prospective study consisted of cDNA or gDNA derived from T cells, B-cell-depleted T cells, or PBMCs. A freely available public database, intended as a resource for researchers studying the immune response to SARS-CoV-2, is where the repertoires were released. A de-identified subject ID, COVID-19 status, age in years and sex were almost always included in the sample metadata. Here is what the overall study found, with its caveats: The amount of clinical and demographic metadata varied by source and participant and was provided uncurated.

One collaborating source in Seattle enrolled patients while the patients were actively infected and followed the patients over time throughout the course of disease. The collaborating institutions used their own protocols to collect whole blood in K2EDTA tubes. For TCRbeta analysis, collaborators shipped samples as frozen whole blood, isolated PBMCs, or DNA extracted from either of those sample types. Concerning this clone: The clone's antigen remains unknown. The sample holds no much larger clone one base away, and base qualities are not on file.

TCRbeta CDR3 regions were amplified from genomic DNA by means of the immunoSEQ Assay, a bias-controlled multiplex PCR. Turning to the authors' computational methods: Within the assay, amplification of reference gene primers was used to estimate how many nucleated cells each sample contained. To quantify the absolute abundance of each unique TCRbeta CDR3 rearrangement, sequence reads were collapsed and filtered. For each sample, productive Simpson clonality was calculated by taking the square root of Simpson's diversity index across productive rearrangements. TCRdb stores this immuneACCESS table with in-frame sequences only. Part of the clones is absent; in the studies checked, under half of the shortfall reflects unresolved V genes, and no reason is known for the rest. V, J and clone size are those of that table, while D and trimming were read from the DNA. The sample records approximately 350,000 clones, about 88% of which are singletons. The ten largest make up about 7.1% of the sample.

Trimmed from V: 4 bases; trimmed from J: 7 bases; junction bases lacking a gene match: 6. CDR1 SGHRS and CDR2 YFSETQ were looked up in the germline V gene. The CDR3 goes from the cysteine to the phenylalanine over 14 residues. The only DNA kept is the CDR3, 42 bases in frame from the first base. The TCR comes from a woman aged 55-75 years with COVID-19, enrolled during active disease. The sequenced material came from peripheral blood. The V and J genes are TRBV5-1 and TRBJ2-1; 9 of the junction bases match TRBD2. The CDR3 reads as follows: CASSQGLAMNEQFF. The sequence in DNA is TGCGCCAGCAGCCAGGGACTAGCTATGAATGAGCAGTTCTTC.